This record looks at one T cell receptor beta chain sequence and its context. No antigen is known for it. This entry belongs to a study of cytomegalovirus exposure and HLA in healthy donors. Overall study findings and caveats: There was a cluster of highly shared sequence variants that was likely a sequencing artifact.

The trim removed 2 bases at V and 1 base at J, leaving 12 bases unmatched. The CDR3 extends over 17 amino acids. From germline, CDR1 is SQVTM and CDR2 ANQGSEA. A multiplex PCR was run with 60 Vbeta primers and 13 Jbeta primers. In the study's own analysis: It was a later analysis that counted 75 million to 90 million unique TCR beta chains, of which approximately 9.9 million were shared. Some clones are missing from TCRdb's copy, which holds only in-frame ones; the method was immunoSEQ multiplex PCR. V and J calls and clone size are given by that table; D and trimming were obtained from the DNA. The table records 150,000 to 200,000 clones, approximately 84% of them present only once.

The TCR originated in a man aged 50-60 years in good health and CMV-seropositive. The chain employs TRBV29-1 and TRBJ1-1; 8 positions match TRBD1. The sequencing input was PBMCs. CDR3 in amino acids: CSVESVWRTGTNTEAFF. CDR3 coding DNA: TGCAGCGTTGAAAGTGTCTGGCGGACAGGGACGAACACTGAAGCTTTCTTT.